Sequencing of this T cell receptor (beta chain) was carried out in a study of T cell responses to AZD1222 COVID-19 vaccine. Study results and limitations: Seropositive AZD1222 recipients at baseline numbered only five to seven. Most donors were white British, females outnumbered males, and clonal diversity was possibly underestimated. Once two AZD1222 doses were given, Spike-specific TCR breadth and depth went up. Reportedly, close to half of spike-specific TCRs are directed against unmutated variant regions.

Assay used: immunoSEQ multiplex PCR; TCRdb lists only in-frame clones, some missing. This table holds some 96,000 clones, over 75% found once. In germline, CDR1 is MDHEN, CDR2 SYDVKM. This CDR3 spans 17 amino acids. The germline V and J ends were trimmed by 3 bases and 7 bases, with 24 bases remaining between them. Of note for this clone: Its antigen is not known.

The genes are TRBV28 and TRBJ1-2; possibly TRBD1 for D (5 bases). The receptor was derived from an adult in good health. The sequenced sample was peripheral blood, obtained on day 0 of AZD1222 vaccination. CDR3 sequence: CASSFRLVGRGPPGYTF. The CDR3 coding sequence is TGTGCCAGCAGTTTCAGGTTGGTTGGGAGGGGACCTCCTGGCTACACCTTC.